These 9 T cell receptor beta chains share one sample of origin, sequenced in a study of blood T cell repertoires in COVID-19. Repertoires were generated with immunoSEQ multiplex PCR, while TCRdb's copy carries only in-frame clones and drops some. In the table there are about 270,000 clones, about nine tenths of which are singletons. The sample comprised PBMCs or T cells enriched from blood (not recorded which). Source of these receptors: a woman between 35 and 50 years old with acute COVID-19.

The J gene is TRBJ2-1, the V gene TRBV10-1; TRBD1 agrees at 7 bases. This CDR3 has 15 residues. Per the germline V gene, CDR1 is WNHNN and CDR2 is SYGVQD (reference sequence). Unmatched junction bases numbered 2, after V lost 3 bases and J lost 0 bases. CDR3 DNA sequence: TGCGCCAGCAGTGATCCAGGGGGCTCCTACAATGAGCAGTTCTTC. Its protein product is CASSDPGGSYNEQFF.

The V gene is TRBV19, the J gene TRBJ1-6, with 8 positions matching TRBD1. V gave up 2 bases and J gave up 6 bases; unmatched junction bases: 9. The germline gives CDR1 LNHDA, CDR2 SQIVND (reference sequence). CDR3 size: 17 residues. CDR3 amino acids: CASSITTGVEGNSPLHF. CDR3 DNA sequence: TGTGCCAGTAGTATAACGACAGGGGTGGAAGGTAATTCACCCCTCCACTTT.

This rearrangement joins TRBV20-1 to TRBJ2-5; D is unresolved. The germline CDR1 and CDR2 sequences are DFQATT and SNEGSKA (reference sequence). The CDR3 has 10 residues. V was clipped by 1 base and J by 7 bases, with 4 bases between them. CDR3 region: CSARALTQYF. CDR3 DNA: TGCAGTGCTAGAGCCCTGACCCAGTACTTC.

The chain employs TRBV19 and TRBJ2-7; D is perhaps TRBD1 (6 bases). The CDR3 is 14 amino acids. Trimming cost V 6 bases and J 2 bases, with 14 bases left between them. Germline CDR1 LNHDA, CDR2 SQIVND (reference sequence). CDR3 protein: CASRDSWRAYEQYF. The CDR3 DNA reads TGTGCCAGTAGGGACAGTTGGAGAGCCTACGAGCAGTACTTC.

This chain links TRBV24-1 with TRBJ2-2; D is uncertain. Trimming shortened V by 5 bases and J by 0 bases, and 9 bases separated the two germline ends. This CDR3 has 15 amino acids. Looked up from germline, CDR1 is KGHDR and CDR2 is SFDVKD. CDR3 protein: CATSAQASNTGELFF. Here the CDR3 DNA reads TGTGCCACCAGTGCTCAGGCCTCGAACACCGGGGAGCTGTTTTTT.

J is TRBJ2-1 and V is TRBV9; 10 bases map to TRBD2. J lost 3 bases, V lost 0 bases, and 15 bases had no gene match. The CDR3 length is 20 residues. Germline V gives CDR1 SGDLS, CDR2 YYNGEE. DNA of the CDR3: TGTGCCAGCAGCGTAGCACGGGACCCATCGACTAGCGGGCGCTACAATGAGCAGTTCTTC. It yields the protein CASSVARDPSTSGRYNEQFF.

The V and J genes are TRBV7-6 and TRBJ2-1, with 8 bases matching TRBD2. The germline V gene encodes CDR1 SGHVS and CDR2 FNYEAQ. J gave up 2 bases and V 1 base, and 1 base lay outside the gene matches. The CDR3 spans 15 residues. CDR3: CASSLGTSTYNEQFF. In nucleotides, the CDR3 is TGTGCCAGCAGCTTAGGGACTAGCACCTACAATGAGCAGTTCTTC. Full variable domain (remainder filled in from reference TRBV7-6 and TRBJ2-1): GAGVSQSPRYKVTKRGQDVALRCDPISGHVSLYWYRQALGQGPEFLTYFNYEAQQDKSGLPNDRFSAERPEGSISTLTIQRTEQRDSAMYRCASSLGTSTYNEQFFGPGTRLTVL.

This clone was picked up a small number of times. The sample holds other DNA sequences that translate to the same CDR3. This chain connects TRBV5-1 to TRBJ2-3; 8 bases match TRBD2. CDR1 and CDR2 (germline): SGHRS, YFSETQ. V lost 4 bases, J lost 3 bases, and 4 bases stayed unmatched. The CDR3 totals 14 residues. The CDR3 sequence is CASSGAGGTDTQYF. CDR3 nucleotides: TGCGCCAGCAGCGGGGCGGGAGGTACAGATACGCAGTATTTT.

The chain recombines TRBV19 with TRBJ2-3; the D gene is possibly TRBD1 (6 bases). The CDR3 length is 15 residues. Germline CDR1 LNHDA, CDR2 SQIVND (reference sequence). V lost 4 bases and J 0 bases, leaving 11 bases between the germline ends. In DNA, the CDR3 is TGTGCCAGTAGTAGCTCAGGGGAGAGCACAGATACGCAGTATTTT. It is translated as CASSSSGESTDTQYF.